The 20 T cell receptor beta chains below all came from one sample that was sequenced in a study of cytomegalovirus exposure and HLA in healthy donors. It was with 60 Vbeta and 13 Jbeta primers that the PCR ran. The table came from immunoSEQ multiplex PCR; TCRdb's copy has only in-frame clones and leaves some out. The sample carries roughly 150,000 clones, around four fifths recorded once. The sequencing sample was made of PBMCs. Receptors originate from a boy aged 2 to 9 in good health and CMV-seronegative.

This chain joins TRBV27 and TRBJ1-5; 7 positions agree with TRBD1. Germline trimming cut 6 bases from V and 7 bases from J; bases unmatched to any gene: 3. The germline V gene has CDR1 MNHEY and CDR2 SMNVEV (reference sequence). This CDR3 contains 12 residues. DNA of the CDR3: TGTGCCAGCAGCAGACAGGGACAGCCCCAGCATTTT. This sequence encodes CASSRQGQPQHF.

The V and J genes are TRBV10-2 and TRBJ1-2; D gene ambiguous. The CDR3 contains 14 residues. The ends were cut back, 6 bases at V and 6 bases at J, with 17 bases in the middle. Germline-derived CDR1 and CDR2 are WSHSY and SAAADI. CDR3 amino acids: CASSRDLSRDGYTF. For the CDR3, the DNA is TGCGCCAGCAGCCGTGACCTTAGTCGGGATGGCTACACCTTC.

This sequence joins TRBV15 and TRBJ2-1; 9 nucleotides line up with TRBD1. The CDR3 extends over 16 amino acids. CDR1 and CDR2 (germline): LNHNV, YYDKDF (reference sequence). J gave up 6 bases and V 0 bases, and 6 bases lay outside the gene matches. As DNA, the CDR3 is TGTGCCACCAGCAGAGAAAGGACAGGGGTGGCCAATGAGCAGTTCTTC. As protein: CATSRERTGVANEQFF.

This CDR3 reads CASSPGQIDYEQYF. The CDR3 bases are TGTGCCAGCAGCCCTGGCCAGATCGACTACGAGCAGTACTTC. The chain combines TRBV11-2 with TRBJ2-7; unclear D gene. Trimming removed 5 bases at V and 3 bases at J, with 14 bases between. CDR1 and CDR2 from the germline V gene are SGHAT and FQNNGV. This CDR3 comprises 14 residues.

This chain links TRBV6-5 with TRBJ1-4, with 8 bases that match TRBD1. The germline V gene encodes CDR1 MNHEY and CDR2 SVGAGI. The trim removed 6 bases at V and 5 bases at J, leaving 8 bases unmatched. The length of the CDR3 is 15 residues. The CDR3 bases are TGTGCCAGCAGCCCCACCTGGACAGGGAATGAAAAACTGTTTTTT. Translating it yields CASSPTWTGNEKLFF.

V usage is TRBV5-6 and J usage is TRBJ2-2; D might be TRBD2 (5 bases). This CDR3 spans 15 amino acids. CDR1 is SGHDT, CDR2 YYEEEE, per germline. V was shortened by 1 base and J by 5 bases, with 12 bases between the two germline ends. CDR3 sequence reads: CASSLLLGRTGELFF. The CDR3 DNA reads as TGTGCCAGCAGCTTGTTACTAGGCCGTACCGGGGAGCTGTTTTTT.

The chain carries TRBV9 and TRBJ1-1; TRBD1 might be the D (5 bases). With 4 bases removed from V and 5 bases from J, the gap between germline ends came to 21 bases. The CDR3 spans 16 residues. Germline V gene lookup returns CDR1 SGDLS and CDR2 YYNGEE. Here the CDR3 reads CASSPGGRDETTEAFF. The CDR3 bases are TGTGCCAGCAGCCCAGGAGGGAGGGACGAGACGACTGAAGCTTTCTTT.

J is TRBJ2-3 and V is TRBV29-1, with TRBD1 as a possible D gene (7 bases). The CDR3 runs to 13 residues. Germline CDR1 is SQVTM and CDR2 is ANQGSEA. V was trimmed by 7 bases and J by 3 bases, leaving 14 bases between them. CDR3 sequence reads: CSARAGGTDTQYF. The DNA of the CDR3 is TGCAGCGCCCGTGCAGGGGGGACAGATACGCAGTATTTT.

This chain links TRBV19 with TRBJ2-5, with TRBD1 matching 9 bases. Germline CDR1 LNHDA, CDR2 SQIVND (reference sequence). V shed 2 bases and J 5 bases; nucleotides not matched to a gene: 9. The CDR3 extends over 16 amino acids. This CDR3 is CASSIIPGQGMETQYF. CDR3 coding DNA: TGTGCCAGTAGTATAATTCCGGGACAGGGTATGGAGACCCAGTACTTC.

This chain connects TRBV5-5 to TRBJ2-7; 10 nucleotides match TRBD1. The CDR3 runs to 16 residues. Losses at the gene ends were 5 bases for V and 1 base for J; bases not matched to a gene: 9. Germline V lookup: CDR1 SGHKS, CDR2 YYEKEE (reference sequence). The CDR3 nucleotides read TGTGCCAGCAGTTTCGGCCGGGACAGGGGTTCCTACGAGCAGTACTTC. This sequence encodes CASSFGRDRGSYEQYF.

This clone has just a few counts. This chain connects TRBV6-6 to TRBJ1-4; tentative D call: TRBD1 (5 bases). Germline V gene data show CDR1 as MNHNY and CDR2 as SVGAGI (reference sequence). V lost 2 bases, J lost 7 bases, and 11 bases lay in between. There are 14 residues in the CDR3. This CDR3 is CASSYRGLREKLFF. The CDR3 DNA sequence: TGTGCCAGCAGTTACAGGGGCTTGCGTGAAAAACTGTTTTTT.

In DNA form, the CDR3 reads TGCAGCGTGCGGACTTTCCTCGTGCAAGAGACCCAGTACTTC. The encoded protein is CSVRTFLVQETQYF. The chain recombines TRBV29-1 with TRBJ2-5; maybe TRBD2 (5 bases). The CDR3 sequence is 14 residues long. V gave up 6 bases and J gave up 2 bases, with 16 bases separating them. The germline V gene has CDR1 SQVTM and CDR2 ANQGSEA.

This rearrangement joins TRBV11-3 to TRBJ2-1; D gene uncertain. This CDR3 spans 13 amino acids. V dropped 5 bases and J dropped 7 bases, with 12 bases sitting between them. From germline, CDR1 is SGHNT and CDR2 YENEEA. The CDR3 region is CASSPGPLNEQFF. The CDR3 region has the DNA TGTGCCAGCAGCCCCGGTCCATTAAATGAGCAGTTCTTC.

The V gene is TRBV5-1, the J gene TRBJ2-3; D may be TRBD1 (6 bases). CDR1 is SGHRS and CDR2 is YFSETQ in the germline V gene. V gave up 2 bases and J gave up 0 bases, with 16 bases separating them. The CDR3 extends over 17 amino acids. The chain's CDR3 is CASSLTPGVLSTDTQYF. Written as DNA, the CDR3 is TGCGCCAGCAGCTTAACGCCAGGGGTCCTAAGCACAGATACGCAGTATTTT.

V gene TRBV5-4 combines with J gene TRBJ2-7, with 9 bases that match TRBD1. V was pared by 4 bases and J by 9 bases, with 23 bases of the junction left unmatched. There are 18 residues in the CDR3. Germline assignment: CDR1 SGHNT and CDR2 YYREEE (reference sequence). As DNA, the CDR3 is TGTGCCAGCAGCCCCGCCCCCCCCGGGGACAGGGTAATCGGACGGCAGTACTTC. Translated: CASSPAPPGDRVIGRQYF.

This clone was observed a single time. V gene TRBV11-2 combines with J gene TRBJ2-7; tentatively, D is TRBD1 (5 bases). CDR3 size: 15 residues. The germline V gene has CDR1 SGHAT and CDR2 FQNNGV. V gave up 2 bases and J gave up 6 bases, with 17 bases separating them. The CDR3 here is CASSLRFEGVGEQYF. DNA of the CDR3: TGTGCCAGCAGCTTACGTTTCGAAGGGGTCGGCGAGCAGTACTTC.

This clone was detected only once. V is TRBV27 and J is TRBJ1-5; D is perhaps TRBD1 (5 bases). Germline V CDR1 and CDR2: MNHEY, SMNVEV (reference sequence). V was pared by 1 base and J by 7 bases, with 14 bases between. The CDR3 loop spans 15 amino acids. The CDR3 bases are TGTGCCAGCAGTTTATTTGGGGGAGGCGGGCAGCCCCAGCATTTT. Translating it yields CASSLFGGGGQPQHF.

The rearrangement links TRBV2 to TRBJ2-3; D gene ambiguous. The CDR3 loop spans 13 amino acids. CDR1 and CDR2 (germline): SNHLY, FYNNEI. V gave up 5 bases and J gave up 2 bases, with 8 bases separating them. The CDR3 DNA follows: TGTGCCAGCAGTATTCGAGACACAGATACGCAGTATTTT. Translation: CASSIRDTDTQYF.

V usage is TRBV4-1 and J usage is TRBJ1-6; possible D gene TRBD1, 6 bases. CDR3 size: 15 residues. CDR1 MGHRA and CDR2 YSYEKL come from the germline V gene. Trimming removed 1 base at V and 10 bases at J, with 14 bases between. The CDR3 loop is CASSQGTANGSPLHF. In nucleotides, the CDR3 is TGCGCCAGCAGCCAAGGGACAGCTAATGGGTCACCCCTCCACTTT.

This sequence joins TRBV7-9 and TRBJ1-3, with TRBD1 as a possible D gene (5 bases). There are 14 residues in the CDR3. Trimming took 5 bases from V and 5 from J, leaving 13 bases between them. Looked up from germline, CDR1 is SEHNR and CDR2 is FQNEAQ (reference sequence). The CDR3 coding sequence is TGTGCCAGCAGCCGCCCCAGGGTTCGAAACACCATATATTTT. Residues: CASSRPRVRNTIYF.